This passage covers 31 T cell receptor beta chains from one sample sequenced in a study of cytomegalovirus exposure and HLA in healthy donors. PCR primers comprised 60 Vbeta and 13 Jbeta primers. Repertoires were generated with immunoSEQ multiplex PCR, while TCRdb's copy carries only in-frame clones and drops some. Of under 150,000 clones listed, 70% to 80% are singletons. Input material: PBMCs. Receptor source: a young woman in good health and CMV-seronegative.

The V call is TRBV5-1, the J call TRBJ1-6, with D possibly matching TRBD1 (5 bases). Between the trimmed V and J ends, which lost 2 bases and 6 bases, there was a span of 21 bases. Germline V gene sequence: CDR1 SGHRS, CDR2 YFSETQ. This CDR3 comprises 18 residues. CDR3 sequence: CASSFVPGQGASNSPLHF. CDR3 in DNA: TGCGCCAGCAGCTTTGTTCCGGGTCAGGGCGCTTCTAATTCACCCCTCCACTTT.

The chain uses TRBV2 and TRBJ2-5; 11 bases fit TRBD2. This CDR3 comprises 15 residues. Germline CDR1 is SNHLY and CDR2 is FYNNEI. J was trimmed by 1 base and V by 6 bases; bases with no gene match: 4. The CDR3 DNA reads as TGTGCCAGCAGCGTGGGACTAGCGGTCCAAGAGACCCAGTACTTC. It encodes CASSVGLAVQETQYF.

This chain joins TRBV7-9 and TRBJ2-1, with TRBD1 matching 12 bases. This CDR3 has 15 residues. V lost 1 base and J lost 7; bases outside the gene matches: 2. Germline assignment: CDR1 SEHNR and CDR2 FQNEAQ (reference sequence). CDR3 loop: CASSLGDRGPNEQFF. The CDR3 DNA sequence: TGTGCCAGCAGCTTAGGGGACAGGGGGCCTAATGAGCAGTTCTTC.

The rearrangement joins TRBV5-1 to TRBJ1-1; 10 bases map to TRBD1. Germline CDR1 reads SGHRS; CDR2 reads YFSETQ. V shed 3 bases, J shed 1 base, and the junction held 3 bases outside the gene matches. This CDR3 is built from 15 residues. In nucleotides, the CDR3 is TGCGCCAGCAGCTATTGGACAGGGGGGAACACTGAAGCTTTCTTT. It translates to CASSYWTGGNTEAFF.

The CDR3 DNA follows: TGTGCCAGCAGCTTACCAGGGGTCGGGTCCGGGGAGCTGTTTTTT. This gives the protein CASSLPGVGSGELFF. The V call is TRBV7-9, the J call TRBJ2-2; the D gene is possibly TRBD1 (6 bases). This CDR3 has 15 residues. CDR1 and CDR2 (germline): SEHNR, FQNEAQ (reference sequence). The V end was cut by 2 bases, the J end by 6 bases, with 13 bases between.

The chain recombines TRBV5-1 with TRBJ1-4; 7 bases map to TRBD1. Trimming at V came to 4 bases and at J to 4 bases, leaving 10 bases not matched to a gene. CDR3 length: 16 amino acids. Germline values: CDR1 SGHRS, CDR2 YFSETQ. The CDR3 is CASSLGQNYNNEKLFF. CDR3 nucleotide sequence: TGCGCCAGCAGCCTGGGACAGAACTACAATAATGAAAAACTGTTTTTT.

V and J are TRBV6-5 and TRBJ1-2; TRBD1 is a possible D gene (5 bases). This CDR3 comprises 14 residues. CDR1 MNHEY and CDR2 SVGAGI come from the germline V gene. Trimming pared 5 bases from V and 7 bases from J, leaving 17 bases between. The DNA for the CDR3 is TGTGCCAGCAGTCAACGGCGGACAATCGGTGGCTACACCTTC. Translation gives CASSQRRTIGGYTF.

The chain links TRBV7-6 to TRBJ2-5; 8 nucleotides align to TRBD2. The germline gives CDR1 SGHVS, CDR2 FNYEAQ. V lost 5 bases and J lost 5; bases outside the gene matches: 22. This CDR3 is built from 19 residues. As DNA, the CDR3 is TGTGCCAGCAGCCTGTGGGGGCGGGGGGCATCCGCCCAAAAGGAGACCCAGTACTTC. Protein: CASSLWGRGASAQKETQYF.

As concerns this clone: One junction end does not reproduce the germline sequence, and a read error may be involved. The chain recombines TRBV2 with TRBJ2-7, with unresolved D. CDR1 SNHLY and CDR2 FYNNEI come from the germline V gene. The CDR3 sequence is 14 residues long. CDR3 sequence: CASSEGSQTDEQYF. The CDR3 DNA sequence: TGTGCCAGCAGCGAAGGCTCACAGACGGACGAGCAGTACTTC.

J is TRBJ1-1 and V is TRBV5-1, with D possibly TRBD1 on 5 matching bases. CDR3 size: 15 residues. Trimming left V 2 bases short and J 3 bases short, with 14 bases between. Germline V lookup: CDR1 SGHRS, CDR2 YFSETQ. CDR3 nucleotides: TGCGCCAGCAGCTTAGGAGGGACGGGGTACACTGAAGCTTTCTTT. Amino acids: CASSLGGTGYTEAFF. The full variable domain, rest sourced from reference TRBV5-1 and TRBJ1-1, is KAGVTQTPRYLIKTRGQQVTLSCSPISGHRSVSWYQQTPGQGLQFLFEYFSETQRNKGNFPGRFSGRQFSNSRSEMNVSTLELGDSALYLCASSLGGTGYTEAFFGQGTRLTVV.

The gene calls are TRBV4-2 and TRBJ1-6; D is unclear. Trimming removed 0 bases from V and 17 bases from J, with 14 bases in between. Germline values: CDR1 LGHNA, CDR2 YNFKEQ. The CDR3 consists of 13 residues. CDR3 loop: CASSQERAARIHF. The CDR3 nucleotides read TGTGCCAGCAGCCAAGAGAGGGCAGCTCGGATCCACTTT.

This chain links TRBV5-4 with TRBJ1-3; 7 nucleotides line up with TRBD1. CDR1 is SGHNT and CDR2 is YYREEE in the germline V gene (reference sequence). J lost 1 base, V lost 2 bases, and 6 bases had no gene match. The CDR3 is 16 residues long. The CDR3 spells CASSLGGGPSGNTIYF. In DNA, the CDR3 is TGTGCCAGCAGCTTAGGAGGGGGCCCTTCTGGAAACACCATATATTTT.

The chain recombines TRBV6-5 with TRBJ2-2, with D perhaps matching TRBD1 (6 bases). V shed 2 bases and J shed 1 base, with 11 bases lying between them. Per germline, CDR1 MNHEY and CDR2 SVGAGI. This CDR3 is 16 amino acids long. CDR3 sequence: CASSYRTVGNTGELFF. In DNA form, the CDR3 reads TGTGCCAGCAGTTACCGGACAGTCGGGAACACCGGGGAGCTGTTTTTT.

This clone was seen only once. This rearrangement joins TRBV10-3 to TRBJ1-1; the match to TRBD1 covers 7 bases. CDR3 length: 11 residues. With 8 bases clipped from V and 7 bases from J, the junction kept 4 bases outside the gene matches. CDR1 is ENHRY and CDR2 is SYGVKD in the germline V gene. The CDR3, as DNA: TGTGCCATCCGGCAGGGGGTTGAAGCTTTCTTT. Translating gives CAIRQGVEAFF.

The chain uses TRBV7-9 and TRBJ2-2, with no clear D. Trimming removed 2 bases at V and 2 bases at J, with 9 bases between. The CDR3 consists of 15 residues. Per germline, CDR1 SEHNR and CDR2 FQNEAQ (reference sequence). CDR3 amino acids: CASSLTLINTGELFF. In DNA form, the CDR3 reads TGTGCCAGCAGCTTAACCCTAATAAACACCGGGGAGCTGTTTTTT.

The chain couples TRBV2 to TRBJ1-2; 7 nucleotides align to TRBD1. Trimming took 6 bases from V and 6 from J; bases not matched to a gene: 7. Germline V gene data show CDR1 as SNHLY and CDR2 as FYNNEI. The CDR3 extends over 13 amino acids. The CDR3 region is CASSATGDDGYTF. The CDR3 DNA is TGTGCCAGCAGCGCAACAGGGGACGATGGCTACACCTTC.

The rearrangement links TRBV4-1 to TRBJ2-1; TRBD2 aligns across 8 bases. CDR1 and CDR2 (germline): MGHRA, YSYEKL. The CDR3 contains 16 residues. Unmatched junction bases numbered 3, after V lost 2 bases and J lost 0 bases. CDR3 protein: CASSQSGGSSYNEQFF. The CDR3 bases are TGCGCCAGCAGCCAAAGCGGGGGCAGCTCCTACAATGAGCAGTTCTTC.

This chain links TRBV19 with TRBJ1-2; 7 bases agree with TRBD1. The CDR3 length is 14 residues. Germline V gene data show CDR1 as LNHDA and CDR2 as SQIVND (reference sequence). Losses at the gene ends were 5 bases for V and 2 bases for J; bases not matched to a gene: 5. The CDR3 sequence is CASSPGQTNYGYTF. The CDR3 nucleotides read TGTGCCAGTAGTCCGGGACAGACCAACTATGGCTACACCTTC.

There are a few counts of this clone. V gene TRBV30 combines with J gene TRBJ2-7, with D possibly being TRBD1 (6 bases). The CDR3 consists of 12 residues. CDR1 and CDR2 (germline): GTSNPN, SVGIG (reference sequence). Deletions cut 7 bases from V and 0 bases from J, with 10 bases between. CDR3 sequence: CASIRGSYEQYF. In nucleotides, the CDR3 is TGTGCCTCCATCAGGGGCTCCTACGAGCAGTACTTC.

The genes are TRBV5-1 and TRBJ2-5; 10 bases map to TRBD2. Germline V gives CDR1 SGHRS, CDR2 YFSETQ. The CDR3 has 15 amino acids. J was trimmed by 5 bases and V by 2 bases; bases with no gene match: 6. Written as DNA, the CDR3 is TGCGCCAGCAGCTTTTATAGCGGGGGGTTCGAGACCCAGTACTTC. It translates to CASSFYSGGFETQYF.

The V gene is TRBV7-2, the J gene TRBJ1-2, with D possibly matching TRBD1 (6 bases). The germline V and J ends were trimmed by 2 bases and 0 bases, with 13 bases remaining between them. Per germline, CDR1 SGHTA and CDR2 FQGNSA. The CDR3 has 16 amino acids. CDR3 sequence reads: CASSLSQGAANYGYTF. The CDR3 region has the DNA TGTGCCAGCAGCTTATCACAGGGTGCCGCTAACTATGGCTACACCTTC. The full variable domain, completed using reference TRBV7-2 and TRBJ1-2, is GAGVSQSPSNKVTEKGKDVELRCDPISGHTALYWYRQSLGQGLEFLIYFQGNSAPDKSGLPSDRFSAERTGGSVSTLTIQRTQQEDSAVYLCASSLSQGAANYGYTFGSGTRLTVV.

The CDR3 reads CASSELAGAADTQYF. The CDR3 coding sequence is TGTGCCAGCAGTGAATTAGCGGGGGCCGCAGATACGCAGTATTTT. The chain uses TRBV6-4 and TRBJ2-3; 9 bases map to TRBD2. This CDR3 has 15 amino acids. V trimming: 3 bases; J trimming: 4 bases; junction bases outside the gene matches: 5. The germline gives CDR1 MRHNA, CDR2 SNTAGT.

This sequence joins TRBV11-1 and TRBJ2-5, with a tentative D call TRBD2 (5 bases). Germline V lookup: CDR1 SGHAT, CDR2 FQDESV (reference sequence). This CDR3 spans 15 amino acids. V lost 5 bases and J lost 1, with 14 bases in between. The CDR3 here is CASSPRGGFQETQYF. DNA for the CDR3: TGTGCCAGCAGCCCTCGAGGCGGGTTCCAAGAGACCCAGTACTTC.

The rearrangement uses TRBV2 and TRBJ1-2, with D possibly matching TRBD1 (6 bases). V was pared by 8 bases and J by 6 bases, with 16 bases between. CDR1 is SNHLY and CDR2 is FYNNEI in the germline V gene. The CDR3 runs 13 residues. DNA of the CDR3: TGTGCCAGCTCAGGGGATGGGGAAGATGGCTACACCTTC. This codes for CASSGDGEDGYTF.

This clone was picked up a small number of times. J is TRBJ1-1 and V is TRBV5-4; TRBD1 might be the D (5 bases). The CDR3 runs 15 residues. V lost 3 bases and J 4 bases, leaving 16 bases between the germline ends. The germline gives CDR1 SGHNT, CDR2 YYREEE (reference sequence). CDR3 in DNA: TGTGCCAGCAGCTCCCTCAGGGCGCGAAGCACTGAAGCTTTCTTT. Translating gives CASSSLRARSTEAFF.

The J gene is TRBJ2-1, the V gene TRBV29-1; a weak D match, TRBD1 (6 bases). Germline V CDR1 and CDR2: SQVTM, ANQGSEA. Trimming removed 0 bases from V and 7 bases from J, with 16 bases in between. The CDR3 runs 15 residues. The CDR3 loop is CSVEDQTGRGNEQFF. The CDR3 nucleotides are TGCAGCGTTGAAGATCAAACGGGCAGGGGAAATGAGCAGTTCTTC.

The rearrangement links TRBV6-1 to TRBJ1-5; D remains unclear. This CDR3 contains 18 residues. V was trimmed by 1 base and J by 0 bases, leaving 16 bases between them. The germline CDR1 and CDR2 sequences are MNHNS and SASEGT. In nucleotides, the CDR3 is TGTGCCAGCAGTGAAGGGGCGATAGTGGCAGTTAGCAATCAGCCCCAGCATTTT. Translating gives CASSEGAIVAVSNQPQHF.

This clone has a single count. CDR3 in amino acids: CASSLPPPVRDTSNYGYTF. Written as DNA, the CDR3 is TGTGCCAGCAGCTTACCCCCCCCTGTCCGGGACACCTCTAACTATGGCTACACCTTC. V is TRBV13 and J is TRBJ1-2, with D possibly being TRBD1 (6 bases). Deletions cut 2 bases from V and 0 bases from J, with 22 bases between. Germline values: CDR1 PRHDT, CDR2 FYEKMQ (reference sequence). This CDR3 spans 19 amino acids. The whole variable domain, filled in from reference TRBV13 and TRBJ1-2, reads AAGVIQSPRHLIKEKRETATLKCYPIPRHDTVYWYQQGPGQDPQFLISFYEKMQSDKGSIPDRFSAQQFSDYHSELNMSSLELGDSALYFCASSLPPPVRDTSNYGYTFGSGTRLTVV.

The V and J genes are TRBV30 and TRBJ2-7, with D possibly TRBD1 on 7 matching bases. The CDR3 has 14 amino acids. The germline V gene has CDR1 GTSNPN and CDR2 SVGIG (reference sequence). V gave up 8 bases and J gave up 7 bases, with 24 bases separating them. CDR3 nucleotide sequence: TGTGCCGCAAGAGCGGCAGGGTCAGGGGGGGAGCAGTACTTC. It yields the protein CAARAAGSGGEQYF. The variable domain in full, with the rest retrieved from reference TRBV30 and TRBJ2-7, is SQTIHQWPATLVQPVGSPLSLECTVEGTSNPNLYWYRQAAGRGLQLLFYSVGIGQISSEVPQNLSASRPQDRQFILSSKKLLLSDSGFYLCAARAAGSGGEQYFGPGTRLTVT.

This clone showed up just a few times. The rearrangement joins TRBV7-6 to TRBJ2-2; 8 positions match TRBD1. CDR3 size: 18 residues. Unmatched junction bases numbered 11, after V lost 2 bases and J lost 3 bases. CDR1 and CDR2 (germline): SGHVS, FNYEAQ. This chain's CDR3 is CASSLLLSGGADTGELFF. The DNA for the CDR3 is TGTGCCAGCAGCTTACTCCTGTCAGGGGGCGCTGACACCGGGGAGCTGTTTTTT.

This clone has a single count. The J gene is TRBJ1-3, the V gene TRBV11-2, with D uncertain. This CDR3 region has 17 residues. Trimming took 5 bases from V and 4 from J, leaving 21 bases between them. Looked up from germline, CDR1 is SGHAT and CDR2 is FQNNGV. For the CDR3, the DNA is TGTGCCAGCAGCCCTACCCCACGGGGTCCGCGAGGAAACACCATATATTTT. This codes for CASSPTPRGPRGNTIYF. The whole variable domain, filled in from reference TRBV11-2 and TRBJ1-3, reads EAGVAQSPRYKIIEKRQSVAFWCNPISGHATLYWYQQILGQGPKLLIQFQNNGVVDDSQLPKDRFSAERLKGVDSTLKIQPAKLEDSAVYLCASSPTPRGPRGNTIYFGEGSWLTVV.